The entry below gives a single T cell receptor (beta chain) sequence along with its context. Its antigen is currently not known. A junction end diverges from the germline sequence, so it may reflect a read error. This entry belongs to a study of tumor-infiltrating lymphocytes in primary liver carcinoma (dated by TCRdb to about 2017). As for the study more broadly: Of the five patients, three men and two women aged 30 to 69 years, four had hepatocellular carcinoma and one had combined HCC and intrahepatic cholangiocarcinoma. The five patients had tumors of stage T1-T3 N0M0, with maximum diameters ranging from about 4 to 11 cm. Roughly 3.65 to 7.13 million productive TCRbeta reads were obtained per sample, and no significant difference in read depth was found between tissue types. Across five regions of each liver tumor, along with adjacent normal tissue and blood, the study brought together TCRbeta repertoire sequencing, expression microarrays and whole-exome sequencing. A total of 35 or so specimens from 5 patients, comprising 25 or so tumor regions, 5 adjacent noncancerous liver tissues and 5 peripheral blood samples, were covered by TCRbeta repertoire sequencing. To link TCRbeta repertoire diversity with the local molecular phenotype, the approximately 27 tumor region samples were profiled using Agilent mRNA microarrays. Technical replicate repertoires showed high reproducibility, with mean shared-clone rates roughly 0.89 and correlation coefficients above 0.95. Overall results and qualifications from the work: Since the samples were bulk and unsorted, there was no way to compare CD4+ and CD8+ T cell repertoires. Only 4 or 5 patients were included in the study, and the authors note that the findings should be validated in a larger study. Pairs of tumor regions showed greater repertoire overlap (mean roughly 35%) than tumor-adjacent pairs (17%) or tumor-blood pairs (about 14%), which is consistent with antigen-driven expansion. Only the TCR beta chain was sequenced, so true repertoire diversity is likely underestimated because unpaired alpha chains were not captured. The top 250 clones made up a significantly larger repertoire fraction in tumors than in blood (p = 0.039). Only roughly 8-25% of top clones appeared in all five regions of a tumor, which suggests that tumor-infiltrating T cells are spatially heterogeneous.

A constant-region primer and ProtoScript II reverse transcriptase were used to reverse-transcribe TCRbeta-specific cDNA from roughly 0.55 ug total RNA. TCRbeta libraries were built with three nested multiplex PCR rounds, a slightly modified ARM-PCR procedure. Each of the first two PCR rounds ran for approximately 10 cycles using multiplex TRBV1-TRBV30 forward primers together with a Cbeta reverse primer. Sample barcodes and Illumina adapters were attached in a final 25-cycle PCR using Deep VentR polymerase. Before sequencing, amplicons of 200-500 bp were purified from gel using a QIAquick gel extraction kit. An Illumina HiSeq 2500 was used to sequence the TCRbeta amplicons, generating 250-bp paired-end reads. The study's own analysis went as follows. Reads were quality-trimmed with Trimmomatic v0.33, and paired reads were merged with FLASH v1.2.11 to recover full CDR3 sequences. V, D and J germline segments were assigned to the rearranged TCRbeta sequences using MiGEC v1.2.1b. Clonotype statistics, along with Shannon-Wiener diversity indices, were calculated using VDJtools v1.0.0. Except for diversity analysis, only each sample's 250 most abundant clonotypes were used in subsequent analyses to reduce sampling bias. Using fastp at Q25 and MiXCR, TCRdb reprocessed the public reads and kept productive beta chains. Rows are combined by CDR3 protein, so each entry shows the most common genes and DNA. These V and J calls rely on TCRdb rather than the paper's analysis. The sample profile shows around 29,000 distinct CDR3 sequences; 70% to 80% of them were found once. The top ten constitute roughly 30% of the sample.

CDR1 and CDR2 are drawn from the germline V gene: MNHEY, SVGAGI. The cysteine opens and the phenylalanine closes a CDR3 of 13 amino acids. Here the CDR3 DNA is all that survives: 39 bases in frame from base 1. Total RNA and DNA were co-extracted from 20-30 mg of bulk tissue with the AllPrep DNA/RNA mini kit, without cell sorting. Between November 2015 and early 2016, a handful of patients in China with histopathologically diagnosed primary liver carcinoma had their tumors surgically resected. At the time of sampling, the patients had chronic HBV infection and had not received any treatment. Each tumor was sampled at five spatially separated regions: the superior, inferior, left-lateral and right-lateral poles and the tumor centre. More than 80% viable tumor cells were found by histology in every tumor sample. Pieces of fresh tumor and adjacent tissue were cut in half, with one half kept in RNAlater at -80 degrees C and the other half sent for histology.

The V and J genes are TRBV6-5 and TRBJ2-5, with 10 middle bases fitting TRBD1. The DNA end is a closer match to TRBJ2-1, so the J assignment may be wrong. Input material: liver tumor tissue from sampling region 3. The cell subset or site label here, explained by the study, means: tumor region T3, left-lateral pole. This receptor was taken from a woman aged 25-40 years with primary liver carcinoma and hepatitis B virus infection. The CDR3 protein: CASSTDRGLIQFF. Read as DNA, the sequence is TGTGCGAGCAGTACCGACAGGGGGCTGATCCAGTTCTTC.